This TCR beta chain was found in a study of chemoradiotherapy in HPV16-positive cancers. Study background: Candidate HPV-specific T-cell clones and common TCR motifs came from functional assays in a couple of HPV16-positive patients.

The germline V gene has CDR1 SGHNT and CDR2 YYREEE (reference sequence). The CDR3 extends over 16 amino acids. Trimming took 0 bases from V and 3 from J, leaving 15 bases between them. Repertoires were generated with immunoSEQ multiplex PCR, while TCRdb's copy carries only in-frame clones and drops some. In the table there are approximately 8,300 clones, roughly 78% of which are singletons. The sample was gathered from a patient who underwent chemoradiotherapy. This rearrangement joins TRBV5-4 to TRBJ1-2; D is possibly TRBD1 (5 bases). This TCR derives from a human donor with HPV-associated anogenital cancer. This CDR3 reads CASSLVWTQGDYGYTF. The CDR3 DNA sequence: TGTGCCAGCAGCTTGGTCTGGACGCAGGGAGACTATGGCTACACCTTC.